The 27 T cell receptor beta chains below all came from one sample that was sequenced in a study of blood T cells in healthy people across ages. The authors ran a second PCR of roughly 6 to 11 cycles using a sample-barcoded 5' primer and a J-beta primer mix. TCRdb passed the 5' RACE reads through MiXCR, listing each CDR3 protein once. Altogether 1.5 million or so distinct CDR3 sequences are present, about 40% being singletons, with the ten largest covering roughly 7.9%. Sequencing was done on a sample of blood. The receptor set was obtained from a woman between 18 and 30 years old in good health.

J is TRBJ2-3 and V is TRBV20-1; maybe TRBD2 (8 bases). V was cut by 2 bases and J by 2 bases, with 20 bases left in between. The CDR3 extends over 17 amino acids. Per germline, CDR1 DFQATT and CDR2 SNEGSKA (reference sequence). CDR3: CSARKLQRGTVTDTQYF. The CDR3 region has the DNA TGCAGTGCTAGAAAGCTGCAGCGGGGGACAGTCACAGATACGCAGTATTTT.

The J gene is TRBJ1-4, the V gene TRBV9, with 7 bases aligning to TRBD1. With V trimmed by 3 bases and J by 4 bases, 9 bases remained unmatched. The CDR3 sequence is 16 residues long. CDR1 SGDLS and CDR2 YYNGEE come from the germline V gene. The CDR3 coding sequence is TGTGCCAGCAGCGGTAGTACGACAGGGCGTAATGAAAAACTGTTTTTT. This translates into CASSGSTTGRNEKLFF. Using reference TRBV9 and TRBJ1-4 for the parts outside the CDR3, the full variable domain is DSGVTQTPKHLITATGQRVTLRCSPRSGDLSVYWYQQSLDQGLQFLIQYYNGEERAKGNILERFSAQQFPDLHSELNLSSLELGDSALYFCASSGSTTGRNEKLFFGSGTQLSVL.

This chain joins TRBV5-1 and TRBJ2-1, with a tentative D call TRBD1 (6 bases). Germline CDR1 reads SGHRS; CDR2 reads YFSETQ. V was shortened by 4 bases and J by 4 bases, with 15 bases between the two germline ends. CDR3 size: 15 residues. CDR3 nucleotides: TGCGCCAGCAGCCCAGACGGGACACAGTACAATGAGCAGTTCTTC. Protein: CASSPDGTQYNEQFF.

The chain links TRBV6-1 to TRBJ2-7; 8 bases line up with TRBD2. In germline, CDR1 is MNHNS, CDR2 SASEGT. V trimming: 8 bases; J trimming: 2 bases; junction bases outside the gene matches: 11. The CDR3 has 15 amino acids. CDR3 nucleotide sequence: TGTGCCAGCCTCTGGGGGCTAGCGGGCGCCTACGAGCAGTACTTC. It translates to CASLWGLAGAYEQYF.

This clonotype was observed a handful of times. The chain joins TRBV7-2 to TRBJ2-3; D is undetermined. This CDR3 is 14 amino acids long. V shed 1 base and J shed 1 base, with 6 bases lying between them. The germline gives CDR1 SGHTA, CDR2 FQGNSA. This CDR3 is CASSLVRGTDTQYF. The CDR3 DNA sequence: TGTGCCAGCAGCTTAGTCCGGGGCACAGATACGCAGTATTTT.

This sequence joins TRBV6-5 and TRBJ1-2; a weak D match, TRBD1 (5 bases). The CDR3 is made up of 16 amino acids. The germline V and J ends were trimmed by 11 bases and 4 bases, with 26 bases remaining between them. Germline V gene sequence: CDR1 MNHEY, CDR2 SVGAGI. This CDR3 is CAASSGGTDRPYGYTF. The DNA of the CDR3 is TGTGCCGCCAGCAGTGGGGGAACAGACCGGCCCTATGGCTACACCTTC.

CDR3 protein: CASSQQTGVTGELFF. The CDR3 bases are TGTGCCAGCAGCCAACAAACAGGGGTTACCGGGGAGCTGTTTTTT. This chain connects TRBV7-7 to TRBJ2-2, with 7 positions matching TRBD1. J lost 5 bases, V lost 5 bases, and 8 bases had no gene match. This CDR3 spans 15 amino acids. CDR1 is SSHAT, CDR2 FNYEAQ, per germline (reference sequence). The full variable domain, in which reference TRBV7-7 and TRBJ2-2 provide the parts outside the CDR3, is GAGVSQSPRYKVTKRGQDVTLRCDPISSHATLYWYQQALGQGPEFLTYFNYEAQPDKSGLPSDRFSAERPEGSISTLTIQRTEQRDSAMYRCASSQQTGVTGELFFGEGSRLTVL.

This clonotype was observed once. This sequence joins TRBV29-1 and TRBJ1-1; 7 positions match TRBD1. The germline CDR1 and CDR2 sequences are SQVTM and ANQGSEA. The ends lost 7 bases at V and 1 base at J; junction bases unmatched: 12. CDR3 length: 15 residues. CDR3 region: CSAAGKRQGNTEAFF. CDR3 sequence (DNA): TGCAGCGCCGCCGGGAAGCGACAGGGGAACACTGAAGCTTTCTTT.

This clonotype was picked up many times. The chain carries TRBV12-3 or TRBV12-4 and TRBJ2-7; the D is unclear. The CDR3 loop spans 13 amino acids. The V and J ends lost 3 bases and 2 bases respectively, with 8 bases between them. DNA of the CDR3: TGTGCCAGCAGTTTCCCACCCGCCTACGAGCAGTACTTC. Translated: CASSFPPAYEQYF.

This clonotype was counted ten times or more. This sequence joins TRBV29-1 and TRBJ2-3, with D perhaps TRBD1 or TRBD2 (5 bases each). The CDR3 is made up of 14 amino acids. Germline V gives CDR1 SQVTM, CDR2 ANQGSEA. Trimming took off 6 bases at V and 6 bases at J, with 19 bases between the two ends. CDR3 region: CSVATGPRSDTQYF. The CDR3 region has the DNA TGCAGCGTCGCAACGGGACCCAGGTCGGATACGCAGTATTTT.

A word on this clonotype: The junction does not match germline at one end; this may be a read error. This CDR3 reads CSALSGLATNTQYF. Written as DNA, the CDR3 is TGCAGTGCTCTTTCCGGGCTAGCCACAAATACGCAGTATTTT. This chain uses TRBV20-1 with TRBJ2-3; tentative D call: TRBD2 (5 bases). The CDR3 has 14 residues. Germline loops: CDR1 DFQATT, CDR2 SNEGSKA (reference sequence).

The chain's CDR3 is CASSSRDRHTEAFF. The CDR3 DNA reads TGTGCCAGCAGCTCCCGGGACAGACACACTGAAGCTTTCTTT. The genes are TRBV7-9 and TRBJ1-1, with 7 bases fitting TRBD1. Germline V lookup: CDR1 SEHNR, CDR2 FQNEAQ (reference sequence). With V trimmed by 4 bases and J by 3 bases, 5 bases remained unmatched. The CDR3 sequence is 14 residues long.

This clonotype has more than one count but fewer than ten. J is TRBJ2-7 and V is TRBV12-1. TRBV12-1 constitutes a pseudogene. The CDR3 is 15 residues long. This CDR3 is CASSFDRARLYEQYF. CDR3 DNA sequence: TGTGCCAGCAGCTTTGACCGTGCTCGGCTCTACGAGCAGTACTTC.

The CDR3 bases are TGTGCCAGCAGTTTGAACCGAGGACAGAGAGGGCAGTACTTC. It is translated as CASSLNRGQRGQYF. The chain is built from TRBV27 and TRBJ2-4; D is perhaps TRBD1 (6 bases). With 3 bases removed from V and 13 bases from J, the gap between germline ends came to 19 bases. Germline CDR1 reads MNHEY; CDR2 reads SMNVEV (reference sequence). This CDR3 has 14 residues.

This clonotype has more than one count but fewer than ten. The chain combines TRBV29-1 with TRBJ2-2; the D gene is possibly TRBD1 (6 bases). CDR3 length: 12 amino acids. Trimming left V 4 bases short and J 6 bases short, with 9 bases between. The germline V gene encodes CDR1 SQVTM and CDR2 ANQGSEA. Written as DNA, the CDR3 is TGCAGCGTTGCTGAGGGGGCCGGGGAGCTGTTTTTT. Protein: CSVAEGAGELFF.

This clonotype came up a few times. The rearrangement joins TRBV7-2 to TRBJ2-1; D is ambiguous. The V end lost 5 bases, the J end lost 1 base, and 9 bases lay between the germline ends. The CDR3 loop spans 14 amino acids. The germline CDR1 and CDR2 sequences are SGHTA and FQGNSA. CDR3 protein: CASSPPFSYNEQFF. The CDR3 nucleotides are TGTGCCAGCAGCCCCCCCTTTTCCTACAATGAGCAGTTCTTC.

CDR3 sequence reads: CASSFIETGVYGYTF. In nucleotides, the CDR3 is TGTGCCAGCAGTTTTATAGAGACAGGGGTCTATGGCTACACCTTC. The rearrangement links TRBV12-3 or TRBV12-4 to TRBJ1-2; 8 nucleotides line up with TRBD1. J gave up 4 bases and V 3 bases, and 7 bases lay outside the gene matches. The CDR3 runs 15 residues.

The chain is built from TRBV12-3 or TRBV12-4 and TRBJ1-2, with TRBD1 as a possible D gene (6 bases). The CDR3 loop spans 14 amino acids. V lost 5 bases and J 5 bases, leaving 15 bases between the germline ends. CDR3 in DNA: TGTGCCAGCAGTACAGGGTCCGGGGGTTATGGCTACACCTTC. Protein product: CASSTGSGGYGYTF.

The chain combines TRBV5-1 with TRBJ2-7, with TRBD1 matching over 8 bases. The germline gives CDR1 SGHRS, CDR2 YFSETQ. The length of the CDR3 is 16 residues. V was pared by 2 bases and J by 4 bases, with 11 bases of the junction left unmatched. The CDR3 DNA reads as TGCGCCAGCAGCTTTCTGCCAGGGGGCAATTCGTACGAGCAGTACTTC. This gives the protein CASSFLPGGNSYEQYF.

The chain joins TRBV7-2 to TRBJ2-7, with a weak D call TRBD2 (6 bases). The germline V gene has CDR1 SGHTA and CDR2 FQGNSA. V lost 6 bases and J 7 bases, leaving 28 bases between the germline ends. The CDR3 sequence is 17 residues long. In DNA form, the CDR3 reads TGTGCCAGCAGTCAAGACCCTGGTTGGCGGGAAATACGTGAGCAGTACTTC. Protein product: CASSQDPGWREIREQYF.

V and J are TRBV20-1 and TRBJ2-2; 8 bases are a match to TRBD1. The trim removed 5 bases at V and 1 base at J, leaving 6 bases unmatched. CDR1 is DFQATT, CDR2 SNEGSKA, per germline (reference sequence). The CDR3 is 15 residues long. CDR3 sequence: CSAAGGTGNTGELFF. The CDR3 DNA follows: TGCAGTGCTGCCGGCGGGACAGGGAACACCGGGGAGCTGTTTTTT.

This chain uses TRBV20-1 with TRBJ2-3, with a weak D call TRBD2 (6 bases). The V gene's germline CDR1 is DFQATT and CDR2 SNEGSKA (reference sequence). Trimming stripped 8 bases from V and 5 bases from J, with 11 bases between. This CDR3 is 11 amino acids long. The CDR3 coding sequence is TGCAGTACATCGCGGGGAGATACGCAGTATTTT. Its translation: CSTSRGDTQYF.

The V gene is TRBV18, the J gene TRBJ2-5, with TRBD1 identical over 12 bases. The J call may be in error: the DNA end matches TRBJ2-7 better. This CDR3 region has 15 residues. The germline V gene encodes CDR1 KGHSH and CDR2 LQKENI. DNA for the CDR3: TGTGCCAGCTGCCCCGGGACAGGGGGCACGTACGAGCAGTACTTC. Translating it yields CASCPGTGGTYEQYF.

This clonotype was counted between two and nine times. The chain couples TRBV30 to TRBJ1-2; D gene ambiguous. Trimming removed 2 bases from V and 7 bases from J, with 11 bases in between. Germline CDR1 and CDR2: GTSNPN and SVGIG (reference sequence). CDR3 length: 12 amino acids. CDR3 sequence: CAWSTGPLGYTF. In nucleotides, the CDR3 is TGTGCCTGGAGTACCGGCCCGCTTGGCTACACCTTC.

This clonotype was observed a handful of times. This chain links TRBV7-2 with TRBJ1-1, with D possibly being TRBD1 (6 bases). Germline V gene data show CDR1 as SGHTA and CDR2 as FQGNSA. V lost 4 bases and J lost 1, with 16 bases in between. This CDR3 has 16 residues. The CDR3 coding sequence is TGTGCCAGCAGCTCAGACGGGGGGCTCAGGAACACTGAAGCTTTCTTT. Translation gives CASSSDGGLRNTEAFF. Supplemented by reference TRBV7-2 and TRBJ1-1, the full variable domain reads GAGVSQSPSNKVTEKGKDVELRCDPISGHTALYWYRQSLGQGLEFLIYFQGNSAPDKSGLPSDRFSAERTGGSVSTLTIQRTQQEDSAVYLCASSSDGGLRNTEAFFGQGTRLTVV.

The V gene is TRBV27, the J gene TRBJ2-7, with D perhaps matching TRBD2 (5 bases). CDR1 MNHEY and CDR2 SMNVEV come from the germline V gene (reference sequence). CDR3 length equals 11 residues. Trimming shortened V by 7 bases and J by 5 bases, and 9 bases separated the two germline ends. DNA for the CDR3: TGTGCCAGCATTCTCGGGAACGAGCAGTACTTC. Protein sequence: CASILGNEQYF.

This clonotype came up a few times. The rearrangement uses TRBV4-1 and TRBJ2-1, with 9 bases aligning to TRBD2. CDR1 is MGHRA and CDR2 is YSYEKL in the germline V gene. The CDR3 sequence is 16 residues long. Trimming cost V 3 bases and J 4 bases; bases outside gene matches: 7. DNA of the CDR3: TGCGCCAGCAGCCAGGCTAGCGGGACACGGTACAATGAGCAGTTCTTC. This encodes CASSQASGTRYNEQFF.